Sequencing of this T cell receptor beta chain was carried out in a study of early T cells in non-severe SARS-CoV-2 infection. From the 5' RACE reads, TCRdb called clonotypes with MiXCR, one entry per CDR3 protein. The data show around 70,000 distinct CDR3 sequences, about a sixth seen once. CDR3 length: 13 residues. Germline values: CDR1 ENHRY, CDR2 SYGVKD. J lost 3 bases, V lost 7 bases, and 6 bases had no gene match. The sample was whole blood. This TCR was recovered from an adult who was a healthcare worker with PCR-confirmed SARS-CoV-2 infection or an uninfected control (not recorded which). V and J are TRBV10-3 and TRBJ2-7; TRBD1 agrees at 7 bases. The CDR3, as DNA: TGTGCCATCACCATAGACAGGGACTACGAGCAGTACTTC. It encodes CAITIDRDYEQYF.